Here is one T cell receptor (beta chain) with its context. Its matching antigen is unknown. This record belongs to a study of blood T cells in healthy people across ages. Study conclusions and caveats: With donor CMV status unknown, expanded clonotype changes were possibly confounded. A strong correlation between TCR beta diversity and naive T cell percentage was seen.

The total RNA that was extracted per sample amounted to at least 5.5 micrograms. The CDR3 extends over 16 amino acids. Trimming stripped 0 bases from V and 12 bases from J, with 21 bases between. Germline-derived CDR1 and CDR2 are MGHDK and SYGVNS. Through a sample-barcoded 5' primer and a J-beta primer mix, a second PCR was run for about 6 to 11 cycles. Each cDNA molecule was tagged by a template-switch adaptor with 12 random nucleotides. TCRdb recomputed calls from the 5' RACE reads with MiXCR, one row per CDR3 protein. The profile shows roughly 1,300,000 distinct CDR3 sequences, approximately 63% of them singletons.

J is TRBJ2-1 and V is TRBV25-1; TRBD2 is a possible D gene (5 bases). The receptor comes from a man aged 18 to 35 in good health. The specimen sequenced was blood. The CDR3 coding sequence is TGTGCCAGCAGTGAATACGGGCGGGTGGACCGCCTCGGGCAGTTCTTC. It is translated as CASSEYGRVDRLGQFF.